Sequencing of this T cell receptor (beta chain) was carried out in a study of blood T cell repertoires in COVID-19. As for the study in general: Samples representing acute and convalescent COVID-19 were sourced from the United States, Italy and Spain.

In the original workflow: Cell counts per sample came from amplifying reference gene primers. Sequencing was performed with immunoSEQ multiplex PCR; in TCRdb, only in-frame clones are kept and a portion is missing. V, J and clone size derive from that table, while D and trimming were established from the DNA sequence. The table lists some 240,000 clones, 80% to 90% of them singletons. CDR3 size: 12 residues. V lost 2 bases, J lost 5 bases, and 4 bases lay in between. Germline CDR1 and CDR2: SGHTA and FQGNSA. V gene TRBV7-2 combines with J gene TRBJ1-3, with unresolved D. Sequences were obtained from peripheral blood. The source of this sequence is a woman between 70 and 85 years old with COVID-19, enrolled during active disease. The CDR3 protein is CASSLNRNTIYF. DNA for the CDR3: TGTGCCAGCAGCTTAAATAGAAACACCATATATTTT.